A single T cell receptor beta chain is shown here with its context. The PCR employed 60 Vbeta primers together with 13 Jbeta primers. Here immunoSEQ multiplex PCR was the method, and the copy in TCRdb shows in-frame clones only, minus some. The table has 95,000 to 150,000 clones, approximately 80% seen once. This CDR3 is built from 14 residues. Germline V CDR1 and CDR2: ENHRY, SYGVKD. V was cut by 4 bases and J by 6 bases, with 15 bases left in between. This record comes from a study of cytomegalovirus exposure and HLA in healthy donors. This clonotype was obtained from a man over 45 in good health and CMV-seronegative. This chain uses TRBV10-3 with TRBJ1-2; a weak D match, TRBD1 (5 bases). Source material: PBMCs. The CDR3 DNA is TGTGCCATCAGTGTGAACGACAGAGACCATGGCTACACCTTC. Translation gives CAISVNDRDHGYTF.